These T cell receptor beta chains were read from a single sample in a study of memory CD4+ T cells and cytomegalovirus serostatus. Clones were read by immunoSEQ multiplex PCR, and TCRdb kept only the in-frame ones, dropping some. The repertoire holds tens of thousands of clones, around four fifths seen once, with 0.5% to 0.7% in the top ten. Sequencing was carried out using memory CD4+ T cells from blood. These receptor sequences come from an adult in good health and CMV-seronegative. The CDR3 runs from the conserved cysteine through the conserved F or W. Each record gives: D gene, CDR3 length, clone size, J gene, V gene, CDR3 DNA, CDR3 protein. The D gene is left open where the match is weak. The size entry is marked missing in some rows and otherwise reads once, few, many or a size class.

- | 12 | - | TRBJ1-5 | TRBV19 | TGTGCCAGTAACAGAAACAATCAGCCCCAGCATTTT | CASNRNNQPQHF
TRBD1 | 17 | - | TRBJ2-6 | TRBV7-2 | TGTGCCAGCAGCTATTTCCCTGACAGGGCTGGGGCCAACGTCCTGACTTTC | CASSYFPDRAGANVLTF
TRBD1 | 14 | - | TRBJ2-7 | TRBV5-6 | TGTGCCAGCAGCCAGGGACAGGCGAACTACGAGCAGTACTTC | CASSQGQANYEQYF
TRBD2 | 15 | - | TRBJ2-5 | TRBV28 | TGTGCCAGCAGCCGTGTGTCGGCGGGAGGAGAGACCCAGTACTTC | CASSRVSAGGETQYF
TRBD1 | 14 | once | TRBJ2-3 | TRBV7-9 | TGTGCCAGCAGCACCCGGACAGGCGGAGATACGCAGTATTTT | CASSTRTGGDTQYF
- | 13 | - | TRBJ2-5 | TRBV6-5 | TGTGCCAGCAACCAGGGACCGTTAGGGACCCAGTACTTC | CASNQGPLGTQYF
- | 15 | - | TRBJ2-1 | TRBV2 | TGTGCCAGCAGTGCTTCTAGATTGGGTTACAATGAGCAGTTCTTC | CASSASRLGYNEQFF
- | 16 | - | TRBJ2-2 | TRBV2 | TGTGCCAGCAGTGAAGCGCGTCGGGGGTCCGGCGGGGAGCTGTTTTTT | CASSEARRGSGGELFF
- | 13 | - | TRBJ1-1 | TRBV11-2 | TGTGCCAGCAGCCCCGCGGGGGAAGGTGAAGCTTTCTTT | CASSPAGEGEAFF
- | 12 | - | TRBJ2-7 | TRBV10-2 | TGCGCCAGCAGTGGGGGTTCCTACGAGCAGTACTTC | CASSGGSYEQYF
TRBD2 | 16 | - | TRBJ2-3 | TRBV6-6 | TGTGCCAGCAGTCCGGGGACTAGCGGGAGGGTAGATACGCAGTATTTT | CASSPGTSGRVDTQYF
TRBD1 | 14 | - | TRBJ2-7 | TRBV5-6 | TGTGCCAGCAGCTCGACGGGACAGGGGAACGAGCAGTACTTC | CASSSTGQGNEQYF
TRBD2 | 15 | - | TRBJ2-1 | TRBV10-2 | TGCGCCAGCAGTGACTCGACTAGCGGGAGGGGTGAGCAGTTCTTC | CASSDSTSGRGEQFF
- | 9 | - | TRBJ2-7 | TRBV21-1 | TGTGCCAGCAGCAGGGATCTGTACTTC | CASSRDLYF
- | 13 | - | TRBJ2-1 | TRBV7-9 | TGTGCCAGCAGCCGACTGACAAGCAATGAGCAGTTCTTC | CASSRLTSNEQFF
- | 13 | - | TRBJ1-1 | TRBV18 | TGTGCCAGCTCACCGCAACAGAACACTGAAGCTTTCTTT | CASSPQQNTEAFF
- | 13 | few | TRBJ1-1 | TRBV29-1 | TGCAGCGTTGGACTGGGTGTGAACACTGAAGCTTTCTTT | CSVGLGVNTEAFF
- | 15 | - | TRBJ2-1 | TRBV2 | TGTGCCAGCAGGGGAAGCGGAGTCTCCTACAATGAGCAGTTCTTC | CASRGSGVSYNEQFF
TRBD1 | 13 | - | TRBJ1-1 | TRBV5-4 | TGTGCCAGCAGCGCGGCAGGGGGCACTGAAGCTTTCTTT | CASSAAGGTEAFF
TRBD1 | 15 | - | TRBJ1-1 | TRBV14 | TGTGCCAGCAGCCCTACGACAGGGGTGGGCACTGAAGCTTTCTTT | CASSPTTGVGTEAFF
- | 17 | - | TRBJ2-1 | TRBV4-1 | TGCGCCAGCAGCCAAGATGCGGGGGACACTTCCTACAATGAGCAGTTCTTC | CASSQDAGDTSYNEQFF
TRBD1 | 15 | - | TRBJ1-1 | TRBV6-1 | TGTGCCAGCCGCGGGCCAGGGGGCGCGAACACTGAAGCTTTCTTT | CASRGPGGANTEAFF
- | 15 | - | TRBJ2-7 | TRBV5-6 | TGTGCCAGCAGCTGGGTTGCGACCCCGCTCTGGGAGCAGTACTTC | CASSWVATPLWEQYF
- | 15 | - | TRBJ1-4 | TRBV28 | TGTGCCAGCAGCTCCCTATTCGGGGCGAAGGAAAAACTGTTTTTT | CASSSLFGAKEKLFF
- | 15 | few | TRBJ2-1 | TRBV25-1 | TGTGCCAGCAGTGAATCCAGCTGGTCCTACAATGAGCAGTTCTTC | CASSESSWSYNEQFF
- | 13 | - | TRBJ1-2 | TRBV30 | TGTGCCTGGAGTGTACCAGGGGACTATGGCTACACCTTC | CAWSVPGDYGYTF
- | 16 | - | TRBJ2-2 | TRBV9 | TGTGCCAGCTCCTTTACAGGGGAGGCGAACACCGGGGAGCTGTTTTTT | CASSFTGEANTGELFF
TRBD1 | 14 | - | TRBJ2-7 | TRBV28 | TGTGCCAGCGGGGGGACAGGGGGCTCCTACGAGCAGTACTTC | CASGGTGGSYEQYF
TRBD1 | 15 | - | TRBJ1-2 | TRBV9 | TGTGCCAGCAGCGTGGCAGGGGGCGCAGACTATGGCTACACCTTC | CASSVAGGADYGYTF
- | 11 | - | TRBJ1-1 | TRBV6-1 | TGTGCCAGCAGTGAAATGGTAGGAGCTTTCTTT | CASSEMVGAFF
- | 15 | few | TRBJ1-4 | TRBV30 | TGTGCCTGGAGTACCGGCGGGGGGGGCTACGGAAAACTGTTTTTT | CAWSTGGGGYGKLFF
- | 14 | - | TRBJ1-2 | TRBV7-9 | TGTGCCAGCAGCTTAGGGTCCAGGAACTATGGCTACACCTTC | CASSLGSRNYGYTF
- | 15 | - | TRBJ1-1 | TRBV7-8 | TGTGCCAGCAGCTTAGGACCCCGGGGGAACACTGAAGCTTTCTTT | CASSLGPRGNTEAFF
- | 12 | - | TRBJ2-7 | TRBV30 | TGTGCCTGGAAGGGGGGCGGCTACGAGCAGTACTTC | CAWKGGGYEQYF
- | 13 | - | TRBJ1-2 | TRBV2 | TGTGCCAGCAGTGAAACAGGGACTTATGGCTACACCTTC | CASSETGTYGYTF
- | 14 | - | TRBJ1-5 | TRBV30 | TGTGCCTGGAGTCTACAGGGAGGCAATCAGCCCCAGCATTTT | CAWSLQGGNQPQHF
TRBD2 | 16 | - | TRBJ2-7 | TRBV28 | TGTGCCAGCAGTTTAATAAGCGGGAGTAATCCCCACGAGCAGTACTTC | CASSLISGSNPHEQYF
TRBD2 | 16 | few | TRBJ2-2 | TRBV28 | TGTGCCAGCCAGGATAGCGGGAGGGCCTTATCCGGGGAGCTGTTTTTT | CASQDSGRALSGELFF
- | 13 | - | TRBJ2-2 | TRBV2 | TGTGCCAGCAGTGCCGGGAACACCGGGGAGCTGTTTTTT | CASSAGNTGELFF
- | 16 | once | TRBJ1-5 | TRBV21-1 | TGTGCCAGCAGCAAAGTATGGCAGGCGATCAATCAGCCCCAGCATTTT | CASSKVWQAINQPQHF
- | 16 | once | TRBJ2-3 | TRBV5-4 | TGTGCCAGCAGCTTTGCTCGTTCCGGGGGCACAGATACGCAGTATTTT | CASSFARSGGTDTQYF
- | 17 | - | TRBJ1-3 | TRBV28 | TGTGCCAGCAGCATCTCCCGACAGACACACTCTGGAAACACCATATATTTT | CASSISRQTHSGNTIYF
- | 11 | once | TRBJ2-5 | TRBV5-1 | TGCGCCAGCAGCTTCCTCGAGACCCAGTACTTC | CASSFLETQYF
- | 15 | - | TRBJ2-5 | TRBV6-1 | TGTGCCAGCAGTGAAGGAAACAGGGTAACGGAGACCCAGTACTTC | CASSEGNRVTETQYF
- | 14 | - | TRBJ2-2 | TRBV5-4 | TGTGCCAGCAGCTTGGCCGGGCCCCCCGGGGAGCTGTTTTTT | CASSLAGPPGELFF
TRBD2 | 17 | - | TRBJ2-3 | TRBV5-1 | TGCGCCAGCAGCTTGGTAGTTAGCGGGAGTGGCACAGATACGCAGTATTTT | CASSLVVSGSGTDTQYF
TRBD1 | 13 | - | TRBJ1-1 | TRBV27 | TGTGCCAGCAGCTTACAGGGGGACACTGAAGCTTTCTTT | CASSLQGDTEAFF
TRBD1 | 15 | - | TRBJ1-6 | TRBV28 | TGTGCCAGTCTTACGGGGGGGACAGGTAATTCACCCCTCCACTTT | CASLTGGTGNSPLHF
TRBD1 | 14 | - | TRBJ1-1 | TRBV7-2 | TGTGCCAGCAGGCCAGGGGGCATGAACACTGAAGCTTTCTTT | CASRPGGMNTEAFF
TRBD1 | 16 | - | TRBJ2-2 | TRBV19 | TGTGCCAGTATCTCCGGACAGGGATGGAACACCGGGGAGCTGTTTTTT | CASISGQGWNTGELFF
TRBD1 | 15 | once | TRBJ2-7 | TRBV7-3 | TGTGCCAGCAGCTCACAGGGGGCCCGCTCCTACGAGCAGTACTTC | CASSSQGARSYEQYF
- | 14 | - | TRBJ2-4 | TRBV28 | TGTGCCAGCAGTTTACTAGGGGCCAAAAACATTCAGTACTTC | CASSLLGAKNIQYF
- | 15 | - | TRBJ2-3 | TRBV19 | TGTGCCAGTAGTATGGGTTTCGGACGCACAGATACGCAGTATTTT | CASSMGFGRTDTQYF